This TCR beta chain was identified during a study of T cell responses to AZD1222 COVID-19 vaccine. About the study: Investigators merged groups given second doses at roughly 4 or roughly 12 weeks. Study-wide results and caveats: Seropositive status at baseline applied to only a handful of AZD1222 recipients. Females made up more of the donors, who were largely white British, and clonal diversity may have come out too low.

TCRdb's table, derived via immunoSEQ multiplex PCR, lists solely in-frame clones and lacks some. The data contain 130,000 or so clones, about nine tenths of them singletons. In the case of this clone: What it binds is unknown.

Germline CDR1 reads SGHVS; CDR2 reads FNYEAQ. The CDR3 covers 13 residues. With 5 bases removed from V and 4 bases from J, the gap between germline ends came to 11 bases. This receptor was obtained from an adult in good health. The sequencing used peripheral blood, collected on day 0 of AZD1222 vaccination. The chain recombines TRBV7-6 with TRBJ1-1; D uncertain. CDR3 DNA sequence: TGTGCCAGCAGCGTGGGCAGGAGCACTGAAGCTTTCTTT. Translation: CASSVGRSTEAFF.